This T cell receptor beta chain comes out of a study of blood T cells in healthy people across ages. The authors drew approximately 9 milliliters of peripheral blood from each donor. Trimming took off 2 bases at V and 0 bases at J, with 8 bases between the two ends. Germline V CDR1 and CDR2: LGHDT, YNNKEL (reference sequence). There are 14 residues in the CDR3. A second about 6 to 12 cycle PCR used barcoded and J-beta primers. CDR3-containing paired-end reads numbered at least 2.5 million in each sample. TCRdb recomputed calls from the 5' RACE reads with MiXCR, one row per CDR3 protein. This sample yields just over 1 million distinct CDR3 sequences, of which 40% to 50% are seen a single time; 15% to 20% belongs to the top ten. As for this clonotype: The antigen is unknown.

Notes on the study in general: Roughly linear declines in TCR beta diversity per million T cells occurred with age. It was the long-lived donors that had more naive CD4+ cells and higher diversity than aged donors.

Sample: blood. The sequence derives from a woman aged 55-70 years in good health. The gene calls are TRBV3-1 and TRBJ2-7; no clear D. CDR3 in amino acids: CASSQIPSSYEQYF. The CDR3 DNA sequence: TGTGCCAGCAGCCAAATCCCGAGCTCCTACGAGCAGTACTTC.